This is a list of T cell receptor beta chains from one sample in a study of shared clonotypes between healthy human individuals. Sequenced by immunoSEQ multiplex PCR; TCRdb stores in-frame clones only, minus some. The sample shows roughly 550,000 clones, roughly 95% of them seen only once. Sequencing was performed on naive CD8+ T cells sorted from blood. These receptors were obtained from a woman aged 25 to 39 in good health. CDR3s include the opening cysteine and the closing phenylalanine or tryptophan. Each record gives: J gene, clone size, V gene, D gene, CDR3 DNA, CDR3 protein. A D gene is named only where the DNA matches it firmly. The listing skips clone size in some rows; elsewhere it reads once, few, many or a size class.

j_gene: TRBJ2-7
abundance: -
v_gene: TRBV5-8
d_gene: -
CDR3nt: TGTGCCAGCAGCTTGGGACAGGTGCATAGGGAGCAGTACTTC
CDR3aa: CASSLGQVHREQYF

j_gene: TRBJ1-2
abundance: once
v_gene: TRBV28
d_gene: TRBD1
CDR3nt: TGTGCCAGCACAATTCGGGACAGACATGGCTACACCTTC
CDR3aa: CASTIRDRHGYTF

j_gene: TRBJ2-7
abundance: once
v_gene: TRBV10-2
d_gene: -
CDR3nt: TGCGCCAGCAGTGACGGGGGACCCTACGAGCAGTACTTC
CDR3aa: CASSDGGPYEQYF

j_gene: TRBJ1-5
abundance: once
v_gene: TRBV6-1
d_gene: -
CDR3nt: TGTGCCAGCAGTGATAGGGGTTCAGGGTGGCCCCAGCATTTT
CDR3aa: CASSDRGSGWPQHF

j_gene: TRBJ1-6
abundance: -
v_gene: TRBV7-9
d_gene: TRBD1
CDR3nt: TGTGCCAGCACCCCGGGACAGGGGGCTTATGCGCATGATTCACCCCTCCACTTT
CDR3aa: CASTPGQGAYAHDSPLHF

j_gene: TRBJ1-1
abundance: -
v_gene: TRBV5-1
d_gene: -
CDR3nt: TGCGCCAGCAGCCTTCCCGGGCCTGAAGCTTTCTTT
CDR3aa: CASSLPGPEAFF

j_gene: TRBJ2-7
abundance: once
v_gene: TRBV4-1
d_gene: -
CDR3nt: TGCGCCAGCAGCCAAGAAGTAGACTACGAGCAGTACTTC
CDR3aa: CASSQEVDYEQYF

j_gene: TRBJ2-3
abundance: -
v_gene: TRBV11-2
d_gene: TRBD1
CDR3nt: TGTGCCAGCAGCCACGGGACAGGCACAGATACGCAGTATTTT
CDR3aa: CASSHGTGTDTQYF

j_gene: TRBJ1-2
abundance: -
v_gene: TRBV27
d_gene: -
CDR3nt: TGTGCCAGCAGTTTATCGATAGGTGGGTTCCGGGGAGGAGGCTACACCTTC
CDR3aa: CASSLSIGGFRGGGYTF

j_gene: TRBJ2-7
abundance: -
v_gene: TRBV28
d_gene: -
CDR3nt: TGTGCCAGCAGCCTCGCCCTTGGCAGTTACTACGAGCAGTACTTC
CDR3aa: CASSLALGSYYEQYF

j_gene: TRBJ2-1
abundance: once
v_gene: TRBV5-1
d_gene: -
CDR3nt: TGCGCCAGCAGCCTGAAAGAGGGTGAGCAGTTCTTC
CDR3aa: CASSLKEGEQFF

j_gene: TRBJ1-5
abundance: -
v_gene: TRBV7-9
d_gene: -
CDR3nt: TGTGCCAGCAGCTTGGGGGACGCCGATCAGCCCCAGCATTTT
CDR3aa: CASSLGDADQPQHF

j_gene: TRBJ2-1
abundance: once
v_gene: TRBV5-8
d_gene: TRBD2
CDR3nt: TGTGCCAGCAGCTTGGCTGGGGCGGGAGGCCCCTACAATGAGCAGTTCTTC
CDR3aa: CASSLAGAGGPYNEQFF

j_gene: TRBJ2-7
abundance: -
v_gene: TRBV4-1
d_gene: -
CDR3nt: TGCGCCAGCAGCCAAGTGATGGGACCCATCGAGCAGTACTTC
CDR3aa: CASSQVMGPIEQYF

j_gene: TRBJ2-1
abundance: -
v_gene: TRBV28
d_gene: TRBD1
CDR3nt: TGTGCCAGCAGTTCAGGGGGACGATGGGATGAGCAGTTCTTC
CDR3aa: CASSSGGRWDEQFF

j_gene: TRBJ2-3
abundance: -
v_gene: TRBV9
d_gene: -
CDR3nt: TGTGCCAGCAGCCCAGCCGGGACGGAGAAGGGAGATACGCAGTATTTT
CDR3aa: CASSPAGTEKGDTQYF

j_gene: TRBJ2-3
abundance: -
v_gene: TRBV2
d_gene: TRBD2
CDR3nt: TGTGCCAGCAGTGTTAATCGGCTAGCGGGATTGGTGGGCACAGATACGCAGTATTTT
CDR3aa: CASSVNRLAGLVGTDTQYF

j_gene: TRBJ2-7
abundance: -
v_gene: TRBV29-1
d_gene: TRBD1
CDR3nt: TGCAGCGTATCCGGACAGGGGCCCTCCTACGAGCAGTACTTC
CDR3aa: CSVSGQGPSYEQYF

j_gene: TRBJ1-5
abundance: -
v_gene: TRBV27
d_gene: -
CDR3nt: TGTGCCAGCAGTCCCCTAAACGGTGGCAATCAGCCCCAGCATTTT
CDR3aa: CASSPLNGGNQPQHF

j_gene: TRBJ2-7
abundance: -
v_gene: TRBV28
d_gene: -
CDR3nt: TGTGCCAGCAGTCAATCACACAACAGGGCTACCGACGAGCAGTACTTC
CDR3aa: CASSQSHNRATDEQYF

j_gene: TRBJ2-7
abundance: -
v_gene: TRBV28
d_gene: TRBD2
CDR3nt: TGTGCCAGCAGTTCCACCGGGAGCGGGAGCTCCTACGAGCAGTACTTC
CDR3aa: CASSSTGSGSSYEQYF

j_gene: TRBJ2-7
abundance: -
v_gene: TRBV4-1
d_gene: TRBD2
CDR3nt: TGCGCCAGCAGCCAAGAACTAGCGGGAACCTACGAGCAGTACTTC
CDR3aa: CASSQELAGTYEQYF

j_gene: TRBJ2-3
abundance: -
v_gene: TRBV28
d_gene: TRBD2
CDR3nt: TGTGCCAGCAGGGGACTAGCGGGACAACCAGATACGCAGTATTTT
CDR3aa: CASRGLAGQPDTQYF

j_gene: TRBJ2-2
abundance: -
v_gene: TRBV15
d_gene: TRBD2
CDR3nt: TGTGCCACCAGCAGTCGGGAGGGTCGGACAGGGGAGCTGTTTTTT
CDR3aa: CATSSREGRTGELFF

j_gene: TRBJ2-2
abundance: -
v_gene: TRBV19
d_gene: TRBD1
CDR3nt: TGTGCCAGTAGTGCCCGGGACAGATACACCGGGGAGCTGTTTTTT
CDR3aa: CASSARDRYTGELFF

j_gene: TRBJ1-1
abundance: -
v_gene: TRBV7-6
d_gene: -
CDR3nt: TGTGCCAGCAGCTTAGACAATATGAACACTGAAGCTTTCTTT
CDR3aa: CASSLDNMNTEAFF

j_gene: TRBJ2-7
abundance: -
v_gene: TRBV28
d_gene: -
CDR3nt: TGTGCCAGCAGTTTTTTATCGGACTACGAGCAGTACTTC
CDR3aa: CASSFLSDYEQYF

j_gene: TRBJ1-5
abundance: -
v_gene: TRBV29-1
d_gene: TRBD1
CDR3nt: TGCAGCGTTGAGGGGACAGGGTACGATCAGCCCCAGCATTTT
CDR3aa: CSVEGTGYDQPQHF

j_gene: TRBJ2-7
abundance: -
v_gene: TRBV9
d_gene: TRBD1
CDR3nt: TGTGCCAGCAGCACCGGGACAGGGTTTTACGAGCAGTACTTC
CDR3aa: CASSTGTGFYEQYF

j_gene: TRBJ2-5
abundance: -
v_gene: TRBV27
d_gene: TRBD2
CDR3nt: TGTGCCAGCAGTGTTACTGGACTAGCGGGAACCGAGACCCAGTACTTC
CDR3aa: CASSVTGLAGTETQYF

j_gene: TRBJ1-4
abundance: -
v_gene: TRBV19
d_gene: -
CDR3nt: TGTGCCAGTATCCCCGGGAAACTGTTTTTT
CDR3aa: CASIPGKLFF

j_gene: TRBJ2-7
abundance: -
v_gene: TRBV7-9
d_gene: TRBD1
CDR3nt: TGTGCCAGCAGCCCCTGGTCAGGGGGCCGAGACTACGAGCAGTACTTC
CDR3aa: CASSPWSGGRDYEQYF

j_gene: TRBJ1-1
abundance: once
v_gene: TRBV7-9
d_gene: -
CDR3nt: TGTGCCAGCAGCGCACCGGACAGACTGAACACTGAAGCTTTCTTT
CDR3aa: CASSAPDRLNTEAFF

j_gene: TRBJ1-2
abundance: -
v_gene: TRBV27
d_gene: -
CDR3nt: TGTGCCAGCAGTTTCCAACCGACGGGCAAAGGGGTGTATGGCTACACCTTC
CDR3aa: CASSFQPTGKGVYGYTF

j_gene: TRBJ2-3
abundance: -
v_gene: TRBV6-5
d_gene: -
CDR3nt: TGTGCCAGCAGTTACACAGGGCCCTCAGATACGCAGTATTTT
CDR3aa: CASSYTGPSDTQYF

j_gene: TRBJ1-3
abundance: -
v_gene: TRBV9
d_gene: -
CDR3nt: TGTGCCAGCAGCGTAGGGGGCGGCATGGCAGGAAACACCATATATTTT
CDR3aa: CASSVGGGMAGNTIYF